These 2 T cell receptor beta chains were sequenced from one sample in a study of blood T cells in healthy people across ages. Primers used in a second PCR of roughly 6 to 11 cycles were a sample-barcoded 5' primer and a J-beta primer mix. TCRdb called the 5' RACE reads again in MiXCR, with one record for every CDR3 protein. The data contain approximately 780,000 distinct CDR3 sequences, 25% to 30% of them singletons. This same sample was also taken into another study, of T cells of mothers and their children.

Sample: blood. The source is a boy aged 5 to 17 in good health.

This clonotype was observed a handful of times. J is TRBJ2-5 and V is TRBV30; 7 positions agree with TRBD2. From germline, CDR1 is GTSNPN and CDR2 SVGIG (reference sequence). The CDR3 sequence is 16 residues long. V dropped 0 bases and J dropped 2; count of bases not matched to a gene: 9. CDR3 DNA: TGTGCCTGGAGTGTACTGGCGGGGGTAGGTCAAGAGACCCAGTACTTC. It yields the protein CAWSVLAGVGQETQYF.

The chain carries TRBV12-3 or TRBV12-4 and TRBJ1-2, with TRBD1 matching over 10 bases. The CDR3 contains 14 residues. J gave up 6 bases and V 5 bases, and 6 bases lay outside the gene matches. The CDR3: CASSPRGTGDGYTF. DNA of the CDR3: TGTGCCAGCAGTCCCCGTGGGACAGGGGATGGCTACACCTTC.